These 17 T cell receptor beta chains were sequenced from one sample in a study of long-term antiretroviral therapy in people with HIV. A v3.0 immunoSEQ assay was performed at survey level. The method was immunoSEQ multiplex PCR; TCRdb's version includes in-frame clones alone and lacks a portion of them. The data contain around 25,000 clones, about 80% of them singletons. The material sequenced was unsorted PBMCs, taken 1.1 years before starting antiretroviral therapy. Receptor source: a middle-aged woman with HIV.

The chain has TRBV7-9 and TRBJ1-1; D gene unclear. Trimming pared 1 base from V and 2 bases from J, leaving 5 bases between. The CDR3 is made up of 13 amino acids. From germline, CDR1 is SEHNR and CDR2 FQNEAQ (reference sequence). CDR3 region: CASSLDSNTEAFF. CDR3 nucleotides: TGTGCCAGCAGCTTAGACAGCAACACTGAAGCTTTCTTT.

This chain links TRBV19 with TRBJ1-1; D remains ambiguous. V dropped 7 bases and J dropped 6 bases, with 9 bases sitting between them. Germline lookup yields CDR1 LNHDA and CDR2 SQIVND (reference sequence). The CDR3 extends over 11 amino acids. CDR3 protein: CASKTESEAFF. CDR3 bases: TGTGCCAGTAAGACGGAATCTGAAGCTTTCTTT. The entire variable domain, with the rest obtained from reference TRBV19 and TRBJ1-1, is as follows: DGGITQSPKYLFRKEGQNVTLSCEQNLNHDAMYWYRQDPGQGLRLIYYSQIVNDFQKGDIAEGYSVSREKKESFPLTVTSAQKNPTAFYLCASKTESEAFFGQGTRLTVV.

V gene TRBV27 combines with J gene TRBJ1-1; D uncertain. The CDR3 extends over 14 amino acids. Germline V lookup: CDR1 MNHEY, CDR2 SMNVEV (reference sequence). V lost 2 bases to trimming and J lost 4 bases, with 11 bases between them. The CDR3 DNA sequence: TGTGCCAGCAGTTTACCCTACCTGGGCACTGAAGCTTTCTTT. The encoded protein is CASSLPYLGTEAFF.

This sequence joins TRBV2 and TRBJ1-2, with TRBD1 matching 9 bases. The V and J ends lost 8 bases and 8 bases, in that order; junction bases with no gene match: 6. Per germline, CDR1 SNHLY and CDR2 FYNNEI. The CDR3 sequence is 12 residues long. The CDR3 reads CASGGTGRGYTF. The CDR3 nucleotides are TGTGCCAGCGGGGGGACAGGGAGAGGCTACACCTTC.

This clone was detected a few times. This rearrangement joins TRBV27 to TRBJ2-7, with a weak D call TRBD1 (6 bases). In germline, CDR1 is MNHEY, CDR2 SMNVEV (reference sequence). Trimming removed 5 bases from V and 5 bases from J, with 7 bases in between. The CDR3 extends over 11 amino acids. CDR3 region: CASSPGDEQYF. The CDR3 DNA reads TGTGCCAGCAGTCCAGGGGACGAGCAGTACTTC.

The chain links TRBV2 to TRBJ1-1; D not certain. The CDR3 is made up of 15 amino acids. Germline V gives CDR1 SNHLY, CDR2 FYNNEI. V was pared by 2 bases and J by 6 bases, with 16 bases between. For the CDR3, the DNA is TGTGCCAGCAGTGAAAGTCTGGGTTATTACGCTGAAGCTTTCTTT. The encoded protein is CASSESLGYYAEAFF.

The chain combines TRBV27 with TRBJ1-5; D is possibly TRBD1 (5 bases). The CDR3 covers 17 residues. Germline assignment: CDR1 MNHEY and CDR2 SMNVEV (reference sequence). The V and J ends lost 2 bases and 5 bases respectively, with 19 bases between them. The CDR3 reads CASSLRGVRGPDQPQHF. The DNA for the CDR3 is TGTGCCAGCAGTTTACGCGGGGTCCGGGGACCGGATCAGCCCCAGCATTTT.

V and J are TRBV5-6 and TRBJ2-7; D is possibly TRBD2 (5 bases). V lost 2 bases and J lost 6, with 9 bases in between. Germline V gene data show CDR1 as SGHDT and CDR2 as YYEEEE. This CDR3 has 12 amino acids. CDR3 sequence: CASSFKEGEQYF. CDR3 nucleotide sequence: TGTGCCAGCAGCTTTAAAGAGGGCGAGCAGTACTTC.

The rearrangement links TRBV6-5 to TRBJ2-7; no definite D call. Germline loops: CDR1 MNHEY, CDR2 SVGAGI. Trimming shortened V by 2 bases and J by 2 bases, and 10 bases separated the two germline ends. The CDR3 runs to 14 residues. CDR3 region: CASSYGPGPYEQYF. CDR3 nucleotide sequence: TGTGCCAGCAGTTACGGTCCAGGTCCCTACGAGCAGTACTTC.

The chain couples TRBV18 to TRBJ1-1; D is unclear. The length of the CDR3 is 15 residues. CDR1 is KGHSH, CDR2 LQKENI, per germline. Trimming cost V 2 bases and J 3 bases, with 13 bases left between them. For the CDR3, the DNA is TGTGCCAGCTCACCAACGACAACGGTCTACACTGAAGCTTTCTTT. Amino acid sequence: CASSPTTTVYTEAFF.

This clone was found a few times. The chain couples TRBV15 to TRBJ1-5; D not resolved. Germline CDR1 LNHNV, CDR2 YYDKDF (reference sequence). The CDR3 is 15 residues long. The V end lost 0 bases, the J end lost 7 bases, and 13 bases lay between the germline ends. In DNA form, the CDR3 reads TGTGCCACCAGCAGAGATTGGGGTTTGGCGCAGCCCCAGCATTTT. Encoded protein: CATSRDWGLAQPQHF.

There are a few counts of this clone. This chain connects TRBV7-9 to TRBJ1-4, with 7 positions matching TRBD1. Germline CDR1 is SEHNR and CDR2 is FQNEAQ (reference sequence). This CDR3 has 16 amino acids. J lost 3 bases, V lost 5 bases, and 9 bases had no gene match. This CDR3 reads CASSPPFGTANEKLFF. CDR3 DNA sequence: TGTGCCAGCAGCCCGCCGTTCGGGACAGCTAATGAAAAACTGTTTTTT.

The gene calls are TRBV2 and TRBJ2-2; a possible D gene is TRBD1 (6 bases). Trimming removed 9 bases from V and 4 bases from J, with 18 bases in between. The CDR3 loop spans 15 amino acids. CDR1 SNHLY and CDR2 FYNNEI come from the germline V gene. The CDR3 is CASTRQRGTTGELFF. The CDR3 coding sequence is TGTGCCAGTACCCGCCAGAGGGGGACCACCGGGGAGCTGTTTTTT. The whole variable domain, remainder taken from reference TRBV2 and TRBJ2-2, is EPEVTQTPSHQVTQMGQEVILRCVPISNHLYFYWYRQILGQKVEFLVSFYNNEISEKSEIFDDQFSVERPDGSNFTLKIRSTKLEDSAMYFCASTRQRGTTGELFFGEGSRLTVL.

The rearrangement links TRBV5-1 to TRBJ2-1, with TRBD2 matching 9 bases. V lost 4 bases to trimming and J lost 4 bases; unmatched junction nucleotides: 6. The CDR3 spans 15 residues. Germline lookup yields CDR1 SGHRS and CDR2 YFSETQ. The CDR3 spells CASSPLAGSYNEQFF. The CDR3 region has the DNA TGCGCCAGCAGCCCTCTAGCGGGATCTTACAATGAGCAGTTCTTC.

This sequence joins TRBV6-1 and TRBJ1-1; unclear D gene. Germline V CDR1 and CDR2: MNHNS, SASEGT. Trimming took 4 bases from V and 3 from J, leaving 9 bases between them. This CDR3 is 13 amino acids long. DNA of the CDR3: TGTGCCAGCAGTGCGGTGGAACACACTGAAGCTTTCTTT. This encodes CASSAVEHTEAFF.

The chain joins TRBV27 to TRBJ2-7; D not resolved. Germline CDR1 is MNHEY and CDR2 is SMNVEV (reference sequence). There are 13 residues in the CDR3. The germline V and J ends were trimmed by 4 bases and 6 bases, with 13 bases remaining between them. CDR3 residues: CASSSLVSTEQYF. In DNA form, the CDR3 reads TGTGCCAGCAGTTCCCTGGTATCGACCGAGCAGTACTTC.

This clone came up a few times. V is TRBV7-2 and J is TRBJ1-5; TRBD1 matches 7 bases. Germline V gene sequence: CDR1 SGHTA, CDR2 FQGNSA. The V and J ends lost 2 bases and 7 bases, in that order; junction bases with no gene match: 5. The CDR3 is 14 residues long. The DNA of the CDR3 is TGTGCCAGCAGCTTAAGGGACAGCGGGCAGCCCCAGCATTTT. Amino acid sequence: CASSLRDSGQPQHF.